This entry lists 32 T cell receptor beta chains sequenced from one sample in a study of beta chain features in type 1 diabetes. TCRB transcripts that were expressed got sequenced, as all of the isolated RNA had been reverse transcribed. The data were produced by immunoSEQ multiplex PCR, yet TCRdb's version contains in-frame clones alone and is incomplete. The sample has roughly 290,000 clones; approximately 8.1% are singletons. The material sequenced was central memory CD4+ T cells from blood. The receptors shown here come from a woman aged 18-35 years in good health.

The chain links TRBV6-1 to TRBJ2-5, with 7 positions matching TRBD2. Germline CDR1 is MNHNS and CDR2 is SASEGT. The CDR3 is 13 residues long. V shed 6 bases and J 4 bases; nucleotides not matched to a gene: 5. The CDR3 sequence: CASRPGGGETQYF. The DNA of the CDR3 is TGTGCCAGCAGGCCCGGCGGGGGAGAGACCCAGTACTTC.

This clone came up many times. The chain couples TRBV27 to TRBJ1-5; D uncertain. The germline V gene encodes CDR1 MNHEY and CDR2 SMNVEV (reference sequence). The CDR3 runs 12 residues. V lost 4 bases and J 9 bases, leaving 10 bases between the germline ends. DNA for the CDR3: TGTGCCAGCAGTTCCTCCGGTGGGCCCCAGCATTTT. It codes for CASSSSGGPQHF.

The chain recombines TRBV7-2 with TRBJ1-2; TRBD1 matches at 7 bases. J was trimmed by 5 bases and V by 0 bases; bases with no gene match: 6. CDR3 length: 15 residues. The V gene's germline CDR1 is SGHTA and CDR2 FQGNSA. Here the CDR3 reads CASSLASGGGYGYTF. Here the CDR3 DNA reads TGTGCCAGCAGCTTAGCGTCAGGGGGAGGATATGGCTACACCTTC.

This clone was counted a few times. The chain carries TRBV29-1 and TRBJ2-1, with unresolved D. Germline loops: CDR1 SQVTM, CDR2 ANQGSEA. The CDR3 spans 13 residues. The CDR3 DNA is TGCCAGTTACCTGATGTCCCTCACAATGAGCAGTTCTTC. Protein: CQLPDVPHNEQFF.

The V call is TRBV7-9, the J call TRBJ1-2; TRBD1 aligns across 8 bases. With 5 bases clipped from V and 1 base from J, the junction kept 6 bases outside the gene matches. Germline-derived CDR1 and CDR2 are SEHNR and FQNEAQ (reference sequence). The CDR3 consists of 15 residues. The DNA of the CDR3 is TGTGCCAGCAGCACCGGACAGGGCGATAACTATGGCTACACCTTC. Its translation is CASSTGQGDNYGYTF.

The sample holds many counts of this clone. The V and J genes are TRBV10-3 and TRBJ1-5; D not certain. V gave up 4 bases and J gave up 5 bases, with 6 bases separating them. The germline V gene encodes CDR1 ENHRY and CDR2 SYGVKD. There are 12 residues in the CDR3. The CDR3 nucleotides are TGTGCCATCAGTGTCGGGGATCAGCCCCAGCATTTT. As protein: CAISVGDQPQHF.

This clone was detected many times. V gene TRBV29-1 combines with J gene TRBJ2-5; 7 nucleotides line up with TRBD1. This CDR3 spans 14 amino acids. Trimming cost V 7 bases and J 5 bases; bases outside gene matches: 13. The germline CDR1 and CDR2 sequences are SQVTM and ANQGSEA. CDR3 loop: CSAGRGQAGETQYF. The CDR3, as DNA: TGCAGCGCCGGAAGAGGACAGGCAGGGGAGACCCAGTACTTC.

A few counts support this clone. This chain connects TRBV18 to TRBJ1-5; no definite D call. This CDR3 spans 14 amino acids. Germline V gene sequence: CDR1 KGHSH, CDR2 LQKENI. V gave up 5 bases and J gave up 4 bases, with 12 bases separating them. The CDR3 DNA is TGTGCCAGCTCATTCGTAGCATCGAATCAGCCCCAGCATTTT. Encoded protein: CASSFVASNQPQHF.

This clone was seen a few times. Distinct nucleotide sequences in the sample also encode this CDR3. The genes are TRBV7-2 and TRBJ2-7; TRBD2 might be the D (5 bases). The germline V and J ends were trimmed by 1 base and 2 bases, with 9 bases remaining between them. Germline values: CDR1 SGHTA, CDR2 FQGNSA. The CDR3 covers 14 residues. DNA of the CDR3: TGTGCCAGCAGCTTAGGCGGGTTCCCCTACGAGCAGTACGTC. The encoded protein is CASSLGGFPYEQYV.

The chain is built from TRBV7-9 and TRBJ2-5; D remains ambiguous. Trimming pared 1 base from V and 5 bases from J, leaving 17 bases between. The germline CDR1 and CDR2 sequences are SEHNR and FQNEAQ (reference sequence). The CDR3 has 16 amino acids. CDR3 protein: CASSLGLQGDVETQYF. For the CDR3, the DNA is TGTGCCAGCAGCTTAGGGCTACAAGGAGATGTGGAGACCCAGTACTTC. Based on the CDR3 plus reference TRBV7-9 and TRBJ2-5, the full variable domain is DTGVSQNPRHKITKRGQNVTFRCDPISEHNRLYWYRQTLGQGPEFLTYFQNEAQLEKSRLLSDRFSAERPKGSFSTLEIQRTEQGDSAMYLCASSLGLQGDVETQYFGPGTRLLVL.

V and J are TRBV7-9 and TRBJ2-7; 8 bases map to TRBD1. This CDR3 has 14 amino acids. Trimming at V came to 8 bases and at J to 5 bases, leaving 11 bases not matched to a gene. CDR1 and CDR2 from the germline V gene are SEHNR and FQNEAQ (reference sequence). Here the CDR3 DNA reads TGTGCCAGCCAATGGTCCTCAGGGGGCGACGAGCAGTACGTC. Its translation: CASQWSSGGDEQYV.

V usage is TRBV7-2 and J usage is TRBJ2-2; D is unclear. The CDR3 loop spans 13 amino acids. V was cut by 1 base and J by 5 bases, with 5 bases left in between. The germline V gene encodes CDR1 SGHTA and CDR2 FQGNSA. DNA for the CDR3: TGTGCCAGCAGCTTAGGCAGAACCGGGGAGCTGTTTTTT. Its translation is CASSLGRTGELFF.

This clone has just a few counts. This chain uses TRBV11-2 with TRBJ1-2; D is uncertain. The CDR3 has 15 amino acids. Trimming pared 1 base from V and 3 bases from J, leaving 12 bases between. Germline V gene data show CDR1 as SGHAT and CDR2 as FQNNGV. The CDR3 nucleotides are TGTGCCAGCAGCTTAGGATCGGCAGCCTACTATGGCTACACCTTC. Protein product: CASSLGSAAYYGYTF.

This clone came up a few times. V gene TRBV9 combines with J gene TRBJ2-1, with 11 bases lining up with TRBD2. Looked up from germline, CDR1 is SGDLS and CDR2 is YYNGEE. The CDR3 is 15 residues long. V shed 2 bases, J shed 8 bases, and the junction held 6 bases outside the gene matches. The CDR3, as DNA: TGTGCCAGCAGCGTCGTAGCGGGAGGGTTCGATGAGCAGTTCTTC. As protein: CASSVVAGGFDEQFF.

Only a few counts were recorded for this clone. The V and J genes are TRBV7-2 and TRBJ1-2; maybe TRBD1 (6 bases). V gave up 1 base and J gave up 9 bases, with 12 bases separating them. Germline V lookup: CDR1 SGHTA, CDR2 FQGNSA. This CDR3 is 13 amino acids long. CDR3 bases: TGTGCCAGCAGCTTAGAAAGTCAGGGGAGCTACACCTTC. Its protein is CASSLESQGSYTF.

The V and J genes are TRBV19 and TRBJ2-3, with 10 bases lining up with TRBD2. The CDR3 is 17 amino acids. The J segment lost 2 bases and the V segment lost 5 bases, leaving 10 bases of the junction unmatched. From germline, CDR1 is LNHDA and CDR2 SQIVND (reference sequence). CDR3 region: CASSPLGLAQFTDTQYF. The CDR3 bases are TGTGCCAGTAGTCCCCTGGGACTAGCGCAATTCACAGATACGCAGTATTTT.

This clone was found many times. Other DNA variants within this sample encode the same CDR3. The J gene is TRBJ1-5, the V gene TRBV28; D perhaps matches TRBD1 (6 bases). CDR1 is MDHEN and CDR2 is SYDVKM in the germline V gene. The germline V and J ends were trimmed by 2 bases and 1 base, with 12 bases remaining between them. The CDR3 is made up of 16 amino acids. The CDR3 loop reads CASSLGFRGSNQPQHF. CDR3 nucleotides: TGTGCCAGCAGTTTAGGGTTCAGGGGAAGCAATCAGCCCCAGCATTTT.

A few counts support this clone. The CDR3 nucleotides read TGTGCCAGCAGCTCCGGGGACTACGGAAACACCATATATTTT. Amino acids: CASSSGDYGNTIYF. This sequence joins TRBV5-6 and TRBJ1-3; D possibly corresponds to TRBD1 (5 bases). CDR1 and CDR2 (germline): SGHDT, YYEEEE. V shed 3 bases and J shed 4 bases, with 11 bases lying between them. There are 14 residues in the CDR3.

There are many counts of this clone. V is TRBV4-3 and J is TRBJ1-1; TRBD1 agrees at 7 bases. The CDR3 has 15 residues. J was trimmed by 1 base and V by 6 bases; bases with no gene match: 8. Germline V CDR1 and CDR2: LGHNA, YSLEER. CDR3 coding DNA: TGCGCCAGCAGGCCTCCGGGACAGCCGAACACTGAAGCTTTCTTT. The encoded protein is CASRPPGQPNTEAFF.

This clone was detected a few times. V and J are TRBV2 and TRBJ1-1, with D maybe TRBD1 (6 bases). This CDR3 has 13 residues. Trimming cost V 3 bases and J 1 base, with 6 bases left between them. Germline-derived CDR1 and CDR2 are SNHLY and FYNNEI. CDR3 coding DNA: TGTGCCAGCAGTGAGGACAGGAACACTGAAGCTTTCTTT. It codes for CASSEDRNTEAFF.

Only one count was recorded for this clone. The CDR3 region is CASSLIGPDPGYTF. CDR3 DNA: TGTGCCAGCAGCTTGATCGGGCCAGACCCTGGCTACACCTTC. This rearrangement joins TRBV5-4 to TRBJ1-2; D uncertain. The CDR3 is 14 residues long. Germline-derived CDR1 and CDR2 are SGHNT and YYREEE (reference sequence). V was pared by 1 base and J by 7 bases, with 14 bases between.

This clone was seen a handful of times. Other DNA sequences from this sample encode an identical CDR3 as well. This chain links TRBV18 with TRBJ2-1; TRBD1 matches 8 bases. V was pared by 5 bases and J by 1 base, with 1 base of the junction left unmatched. CDR3 length: 14 amino acids. From germline, CDR1 is KGHSH and CDR2 LQKENI. The CDR3 sequence is CASSGTGSYNEQFF. CDR3 DNA sequence: TGTGCCAGCTCAGGGACAGGTTCCTACAATGAGCAGTTCTTC.

The genes are TRBV7-2 and TRBJ2-2; 7 nucleotides match TRBD2. CDR3 length: 17 amino acids. V lost 0 bases to trimming and J lost 7 bases; unmatched junction nucleotides: 11. Per germline, CDR1 SGHTA and CDR2 FQGNSA. CDR3 residues: CASSLANGRLGGGELFF. The CDR3 bases are TGTGCCAGCAGCTTAGCGAACGGGAGGCTTGGGGGCGGGGAGCTGTTTTTT.

There are a few counts of this clone. The J gene is TRBJ1-5, the V gene TRBV4-3; the D is unclear. Germline CDR1 reads LGHNA; CDR2 reads YSLEER. The CDR3 extends over 13 amino acids. V lost 0 bases and J lost 5, with 5 bases in between. CDR3 nucleotide sequence: TGCGCCAGCAGCCAAGAGGAGGATCAGCCCCAGCATTTT. Amino acid sequence: CASSQEEDQPQHF.

The chain recombines TRBV7-2 with TRBJ1-1; TRBD1 is a possible D gene (6 bases). This CDR3 spans 13 amino acids. Trimming took off 9 bases at V and 3 bases at J, with 14 bases between the two ends. Germline V gives CDR1 SGHTA, CDR2 FQGNSA. CDR3 in DNA: TGTGCCAGTCGGACAGAGCCTTACACTGAAGCTTTCTTT. This sequence encodes CASRTEPYTEAFF.

The chain combines TRBV6-5 with TRBJ2-5, with 9 bases fitting TRBD1. J gave up 5 bases and V 6 bases, and 7 bases lay outside the gene matches. Germline V gives CDR1 MNHEY, CDR2 SVGAGI. The CDR3 loop spans 14 amino acids. CDR3 bases: TGTGCCAGCAGGGACAGGGGATTGTCGGAGACCCAGTACTTC. This gives the protein CASRDRGLSETQYF.

This clone appeared a few times. The chain carries TRBV7-3 and TRBJ2-5, with 7 bases fitting TRBD2. Trimming cost V 2 bases and J 2 bases; bases outside gene matches: 2. The V gene's germline CDR1 is SGHTA and CDR2 FQGTGA. There are 14 residues in the CDR3. The CDR3 DNA reads as TGTGCCAGCAGCTTAGGGGAGGGTCAAGAGACCCAGTACTTC. It yields the protein CASSLGEGQETQYF. The variable domain in full, completed from reference TRBV7-3 and TRBJ2-5, reads GAGVSQTPSNKVTEKGKYVELRCDPISGHTALYWYRQSLGQGPEFLIYFQGTGAADDSGLPNDRFFAVRPEGSVSTLKIQRTERGDSAVYLCASSLGEGQETQYFGPGTRLLVL.

This clone appeared a few times. For the CDR3, the DNA is TGTGCCAGCAAAAAAGAGAACACCGGGGAGCTGTTTTTT. It encodes CASKKENTGELFF. This chain connects TRBV2 to TRBJ2-2, with D unclear. The ends were cut back, 7 bases at V and 1 base at J, with 7 bases in the middle. Per the germline V gene, CDR1 is SNHLY and CDR2 is FYNNEI. This CDR3 has 13 amino acids. Full variable domain (outside the CDR3, taken from reference TRBV2 and TRBJ2-2): EPEVTQTPSHQVTQMGQEVILRCVPISNHLYFYWYRQILGQKVEFLVSFYNNEISEKSEIFDDQFSVERPDGSNFTLKIRSTKLEDSAMYFCASKKENTGELFFGEGSRLTVL.

This clone was seen a few times. In the same sample, other DNA sequences code for this CDR3. The rearrangement joins TRBV7-2 to TRBJ2-1, with TRBD1 matching 9 bases. CDR3 length: 14 amino acids. V shed 5 bases and J 6 bases; nucleotides not matched to a gene: 5. Per the germline V gene, CDR1 is SGHTA and CDR2 is FQGNSA. CDR3 coding DNA: TGTGCCAGCAGCCTTGACAGGGGGGTCAATGAGCAGTTCTTC. This translates into CASSLDRGVNEQFF.

Turning to this clone: One base away lies a much larger clone, so this may be a sequencing read error. Other DNA variants within this sample encode the same CDR3. The gene calls are TRBV27 and TRBJ2-1; 7 bases align to TRBD1. The CDR3 consists of 13 residues. V lost 6 bases to trimming and J lost 6 bases; unmatched junction nucleotides: 5. Germline V lookup: CDR1 MNHEY, CDR2 SMNVEV (reference sequence). The DNA for the CDR3 is TGTGCCAGCAGATCTGGACAGGCCAATGAGCAGTTCTTC. It encodes CASRSGQANEQFF.

This clone was recorded a few times. The chain joins TRBV15 to TRBJ2-1; 10 bases line up with TRBD2. The CDR3 consists of 13 residues. CDR1 and CDR2 from the germline V gene are LNHNV and YYDKDF (reference sequence). With 5 bases clipped from V and 12 bases from J, the junction kept 7 bases outside the gene matches. The CDR3 sequence is CATSSRAGGGQFF. In nucleotides, the CDR3 is TGTGCCACCAGCTCACGAGCGGGAGGGGGGCAGTTCTTC.

The chain joins TRBV23-1 to TRBJ1-3; D call uncertain. TRBV23-1 is an ORF, and what it does is uncertain. CDR3 size: 12 residues. Trimming stripped 3 bases from V and 4 bases from J, with 4 bases between. CDR3 sequence reads: CASSHLGNTIYF. The DNA of the CDR3 is TGCGCCAGCAGTCATTTGGGAAACACCATATATTTT.